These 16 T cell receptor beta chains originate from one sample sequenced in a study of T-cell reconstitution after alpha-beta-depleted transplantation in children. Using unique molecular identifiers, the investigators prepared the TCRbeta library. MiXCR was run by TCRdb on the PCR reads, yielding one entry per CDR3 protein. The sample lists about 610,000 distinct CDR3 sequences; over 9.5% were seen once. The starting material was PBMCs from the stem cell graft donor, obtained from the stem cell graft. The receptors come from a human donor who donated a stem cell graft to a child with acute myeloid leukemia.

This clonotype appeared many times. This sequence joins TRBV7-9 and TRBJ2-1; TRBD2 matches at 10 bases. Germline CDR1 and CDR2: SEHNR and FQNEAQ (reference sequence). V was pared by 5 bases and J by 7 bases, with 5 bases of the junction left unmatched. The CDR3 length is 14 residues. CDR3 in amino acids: CASSLGTSVNEQFF. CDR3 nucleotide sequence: TGTGCCAGCAGCCTCGGGACTAGCGTTAATGAGCAGTTCTTC.

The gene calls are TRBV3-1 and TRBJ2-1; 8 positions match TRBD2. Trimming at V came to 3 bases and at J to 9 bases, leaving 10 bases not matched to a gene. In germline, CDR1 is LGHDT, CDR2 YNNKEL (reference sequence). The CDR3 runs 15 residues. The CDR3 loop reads CASSHPGTRFGEQFF. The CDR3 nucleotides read TGTGCCAGCAGCCATCCCGGGACTAGGTTCGGTGAGCAGTTCTTC.

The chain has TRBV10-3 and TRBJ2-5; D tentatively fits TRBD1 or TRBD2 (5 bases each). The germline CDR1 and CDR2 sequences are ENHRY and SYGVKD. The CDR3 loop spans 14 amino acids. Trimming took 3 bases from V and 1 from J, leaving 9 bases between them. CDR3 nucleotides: TGTGCCATCAGTGACGAAGGGACCCAAGAGACCCAGTACTTC. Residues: CAISDEGTQETQYF.

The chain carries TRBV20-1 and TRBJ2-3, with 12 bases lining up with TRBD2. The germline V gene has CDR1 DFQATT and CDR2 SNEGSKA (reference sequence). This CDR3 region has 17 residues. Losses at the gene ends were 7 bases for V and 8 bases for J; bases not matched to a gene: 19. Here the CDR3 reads CSVTSQGASGRAATQYF. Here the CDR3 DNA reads TGCAGTGTGACCTCCCAAGGTGCTAGCGGGAGGGCCGCTACGCAGTATTTT.

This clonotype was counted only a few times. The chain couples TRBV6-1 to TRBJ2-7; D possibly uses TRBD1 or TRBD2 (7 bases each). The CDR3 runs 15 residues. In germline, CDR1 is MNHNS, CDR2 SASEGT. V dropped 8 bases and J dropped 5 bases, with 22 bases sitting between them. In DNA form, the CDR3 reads TGTGCCAGCGGGGTTGGGGGGGCCCAGGGGGACGAGCAGTACTTC. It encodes CASGVGGAQGDEQYF.

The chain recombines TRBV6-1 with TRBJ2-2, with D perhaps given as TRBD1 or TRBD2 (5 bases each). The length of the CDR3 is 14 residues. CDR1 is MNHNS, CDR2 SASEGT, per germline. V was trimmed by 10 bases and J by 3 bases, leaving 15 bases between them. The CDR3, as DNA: TGTGCCATTCAGAGGGGCTTTGACACCGGGGAGCTGTTTTTT. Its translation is CAIQRGFDTGELFF.

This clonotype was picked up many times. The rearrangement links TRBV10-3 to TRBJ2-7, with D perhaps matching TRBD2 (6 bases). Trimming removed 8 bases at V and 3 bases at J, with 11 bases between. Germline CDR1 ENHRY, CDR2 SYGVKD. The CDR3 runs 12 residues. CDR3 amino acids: CAIGTGLYEQYF. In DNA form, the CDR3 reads TGTGCCATCGGTACGGGACTCTACGAGCAGTACTTC.

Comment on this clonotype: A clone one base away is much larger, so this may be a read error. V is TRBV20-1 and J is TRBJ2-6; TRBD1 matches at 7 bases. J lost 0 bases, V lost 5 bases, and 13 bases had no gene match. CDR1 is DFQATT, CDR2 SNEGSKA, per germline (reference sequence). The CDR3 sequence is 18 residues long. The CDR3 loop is CSAGPTLAGGSGANVLTF. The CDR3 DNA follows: TGCAGTGCTGGACCAACACTCGCAGGGGGCTCTGGGGCCAACGTCCTGACTTTC.

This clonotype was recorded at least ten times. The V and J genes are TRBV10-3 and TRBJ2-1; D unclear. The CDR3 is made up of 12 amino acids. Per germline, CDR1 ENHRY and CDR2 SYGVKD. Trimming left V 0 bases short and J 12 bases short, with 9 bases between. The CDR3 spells CAISESNGGQFF. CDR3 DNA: TGTGCCATCAGTGAGTCGAACGGCGGGCAGTTCTTC.

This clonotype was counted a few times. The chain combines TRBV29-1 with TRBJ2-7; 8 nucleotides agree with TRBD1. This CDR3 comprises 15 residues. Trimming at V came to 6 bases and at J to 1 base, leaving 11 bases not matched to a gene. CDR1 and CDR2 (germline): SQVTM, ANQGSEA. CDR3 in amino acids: CSVAYPGQGSYEQYF. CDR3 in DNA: TGCAGCGTAGCCTACCCCGGACAGGGTTCCTACGAGCAGTACTTC.

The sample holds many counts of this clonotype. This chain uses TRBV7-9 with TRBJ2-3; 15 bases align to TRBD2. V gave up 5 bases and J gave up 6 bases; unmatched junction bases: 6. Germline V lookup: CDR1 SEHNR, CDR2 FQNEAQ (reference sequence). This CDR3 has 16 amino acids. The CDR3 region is CASSLRTSGRADTQYF. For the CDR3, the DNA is TGTGCCAGCAGCCTCCGGACTAGCGGGAGGGCGGATACGCAGTATTTT.

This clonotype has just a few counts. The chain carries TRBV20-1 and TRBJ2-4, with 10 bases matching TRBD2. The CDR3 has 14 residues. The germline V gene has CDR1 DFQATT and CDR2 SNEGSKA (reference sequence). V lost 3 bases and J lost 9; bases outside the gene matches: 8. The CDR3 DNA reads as TGCAGTGCTAGGACTAGCGGGTCCATGGGCATTCAGTACTTC. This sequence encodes CSARTSGSMGIQYF.

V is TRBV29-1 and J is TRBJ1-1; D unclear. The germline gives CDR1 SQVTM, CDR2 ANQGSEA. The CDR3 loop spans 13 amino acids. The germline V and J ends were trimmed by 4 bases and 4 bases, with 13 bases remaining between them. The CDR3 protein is CSVVRAGSTEAFF. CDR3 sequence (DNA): TGCAGCGTTGTAAGGGCCGGGAGCACTGAAGCTTTCTTT.

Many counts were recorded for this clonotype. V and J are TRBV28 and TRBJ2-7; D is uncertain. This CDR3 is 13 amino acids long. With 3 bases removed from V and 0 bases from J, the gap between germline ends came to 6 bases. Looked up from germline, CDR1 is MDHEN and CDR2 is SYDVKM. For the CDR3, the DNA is TGTGCCAGCAGTTTCGGGCTCTCCTACGAGCAGTACTTC. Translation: CASSFGLSYEQYF.

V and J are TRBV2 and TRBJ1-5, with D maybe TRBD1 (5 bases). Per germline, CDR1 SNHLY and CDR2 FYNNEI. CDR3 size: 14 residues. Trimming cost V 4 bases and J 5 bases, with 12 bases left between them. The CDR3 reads CASSGFRVDQPQHF. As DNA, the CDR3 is TGTGCCAGCAGTGGGTTCAGGGTCGATCAGCCCCAGCATTTT.

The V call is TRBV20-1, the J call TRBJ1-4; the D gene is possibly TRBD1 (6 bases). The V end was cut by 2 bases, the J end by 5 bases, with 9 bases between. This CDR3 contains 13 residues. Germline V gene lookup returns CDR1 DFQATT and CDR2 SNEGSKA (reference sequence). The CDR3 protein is CSARPTGNEKLFF. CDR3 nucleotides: TGCAGTGCTAGACCCACAGGGAATGAAAAACTGTTTTTT.